This paragraph reports one T cell receptor beta chain. Its matching antigen is unknown. Documented treatment: some 20 received Ad26.COV2.S at low or high dose, single or two shots; about 5 received placebo; per-sample allocation not given. Each sample was drawn 63 days after the first injection (of vaccine or placebo). The CDR3 runs 18 residues. Between the trimmed V and J ends, which lost 2 bases and 0 bases, there was a span of 17 bases. CDR1 and CDR2 (germline): SGDLS, YYNGEE. The source of the sample is a study of Ad26.COV2.S vaccination and SARS-CoV-2 variants. Study-wide results and caveats: Spike-specific TCR breadth was greater in vaccine than placebo recipients.

Profiling relied on immunoSEQ multiplex PCR, and the TCRdb table lists in-frame clones only, not all of them. This table holds roughly 350,000 clones, 80% to 90% found once. This sequence was found in a person between 18 and 65 years old who received the Ad26.COV2.S COVID-19 vaccine or a placebo. The chain employs TRBV9 and TRBJ1-4, with D unresolved. The sequences come from peripheral blood, collected in a trial of Ad26.COV2.S vaccine versus placebo. The CDR3 nucleotides read TGTGCCAGCAGCGTCGGACTTCTTTCGGGATCAACTAATGAAAAACTGTTTTTT. Protein sequence: CASSVGLLSGSTNEKLFF.